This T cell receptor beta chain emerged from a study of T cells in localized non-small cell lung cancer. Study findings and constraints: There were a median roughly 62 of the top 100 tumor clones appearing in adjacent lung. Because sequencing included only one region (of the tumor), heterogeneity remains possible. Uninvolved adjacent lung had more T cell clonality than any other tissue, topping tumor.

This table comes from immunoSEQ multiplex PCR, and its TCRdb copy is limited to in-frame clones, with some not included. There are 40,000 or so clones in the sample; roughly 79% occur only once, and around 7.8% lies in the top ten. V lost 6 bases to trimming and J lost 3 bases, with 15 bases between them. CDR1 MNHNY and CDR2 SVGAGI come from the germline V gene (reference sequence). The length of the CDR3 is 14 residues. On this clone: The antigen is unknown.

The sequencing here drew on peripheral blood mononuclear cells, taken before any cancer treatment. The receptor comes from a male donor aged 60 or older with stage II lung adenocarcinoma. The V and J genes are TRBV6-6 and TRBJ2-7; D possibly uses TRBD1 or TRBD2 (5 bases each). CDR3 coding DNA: TGTGCCAGCAGACCCGGCTATGGGGGCTACGAGCAGTACTTC. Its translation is CASRPGYGGYEQYF.